The entry below gives a single T cell receptor (beta chain) sequence along with its context. What it recognizes is unknown. This sample stems from a study of response to subunit inactivated influenza vaccine. Study outcomes and limitations: It was the authors' suggestion that each seasonal influenza vaccination recruits few new T cells.

MiXCR, applied by TCRdb to the RT-PCR reads, yields one record per CDR3 protein. The profile shows about 800,000 distinct CDR3 sequences, approximately 21% of them singletons. The clonotype comes from a man aged 45-65 years who received an inactivated influenza vaccine. The sample was PBMCs from blood, taken roughly 5 days after vaccination.

CDR3 nucleotide sequence: TGTGCCAGCAGCTTAGTCTCCTCAACGGCGAACACCGGGGAGCTGTTTTTT. It yields the protein CASSLVSSTANTGELFF. The gene calls are TRBV7-8 and TRBJ2-2; D is unclear. The CDR3 is made up of 17 amino acids. Germline assignment: CDR1 SGHVS and CDR2 FQNEAQ. V shed 1 base and J shed 0 bases, with 12 bases lying between them.